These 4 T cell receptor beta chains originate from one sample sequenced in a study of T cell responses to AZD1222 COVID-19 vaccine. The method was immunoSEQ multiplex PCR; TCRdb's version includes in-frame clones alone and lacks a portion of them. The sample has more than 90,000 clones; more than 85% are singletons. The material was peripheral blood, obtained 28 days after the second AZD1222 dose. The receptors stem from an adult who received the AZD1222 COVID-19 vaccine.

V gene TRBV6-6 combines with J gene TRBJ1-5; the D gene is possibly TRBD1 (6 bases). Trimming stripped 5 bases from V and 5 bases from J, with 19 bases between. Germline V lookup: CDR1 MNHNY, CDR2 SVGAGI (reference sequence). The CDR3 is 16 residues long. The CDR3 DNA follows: TGTGCCAGCAGTCTACGAACCTCGGGGGCTTATCAGCCCCAGCATTTT. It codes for CASSLRTSGAYQPQHF.

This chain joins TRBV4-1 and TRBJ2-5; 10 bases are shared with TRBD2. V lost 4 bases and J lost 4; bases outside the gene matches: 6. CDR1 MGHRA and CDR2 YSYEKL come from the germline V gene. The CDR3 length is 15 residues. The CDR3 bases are TGCGCCAGCAGCCGGATACTAGCGGGGTTAGAGACCCAGTACTTC. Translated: CASSRILAGLETQYF.

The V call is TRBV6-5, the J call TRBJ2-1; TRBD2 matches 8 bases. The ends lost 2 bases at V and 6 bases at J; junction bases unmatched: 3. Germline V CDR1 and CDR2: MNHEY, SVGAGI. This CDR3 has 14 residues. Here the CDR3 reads CASSYGTRLNEQFF. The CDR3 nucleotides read TGTGCCAGCAGTTACGGGACTAGGCTCAATGAGCAGTTCTTC.

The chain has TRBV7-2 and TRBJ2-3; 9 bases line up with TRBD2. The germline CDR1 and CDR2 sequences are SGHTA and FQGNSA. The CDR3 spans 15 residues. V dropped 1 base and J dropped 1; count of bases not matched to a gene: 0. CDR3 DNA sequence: TGTGCCAGCAGCTTAGTAGCGGGGGGCACAGATACGCAGTATTTT. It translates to CASSLVAGGTDTQYF.